This T cell receptor beta chain was sequenced for a study of blood T cell repertoires in COVID-19. At the level of the study: Collection of acute and convalescent COVID-19 samples took place in the United States, Italy and Spain. Sample material is recorded as cDNA or gDNA derived from T cells, B-cell-depleted T cells, or PBMCs.

In the original processing: Reference gene primer amplification gave estimated nucleated cell counts. Here immunoSEQ multiplex PCR was the method, and the copy in TCRdb shows in-frame clones only, minus some. Clone size and V and J calls were adopted from that table, with D and trimming inferred from the DNA. The sample carries a few hundred thousand clones, roughly nine tenths recorded once. Germline V gene sequence: CDR1 SGHTA, CDR2 FQGNSA. This CDR3 comprises 13 residues. The V gene lost 5 bases and the J gene lost 7 bases, with 11 bases spanning the gap. V and J are TRBV7-2 and TRBJ2-2, with no clear D. This sequence was found in a middle-aged woman who had recovered from COVID-19. The sequencing input was peripheral blood. CDR3 protein: CASSRPSVGELFF. CDR3 sequence (DNA): TGTGCCAGCAGCCGACCTAGTGTCGGGGAGCTGTTTTTT.